This TCR beta chain was identified during a study of CD8+ T cells in alopecia areata. The overall study: Those treated were given oral tofacitinib at 5 to 10 mg twice daily.

The CDR3 totals 15 residues. With V trimmed by 7 bases and J by 0 bases, 7 bases remained unmatched. CDR1 ENHRY and CDR2 SYGVKD come from the germline V gene. The treatment denotes: oral pan-JAK inhibitor, 5-10 mg twice daily. With respect to this clone: Its antigen is unidentified.

The study's findings and limits: For patients receiving tofacitinib, scalp clonality and expanded CD8+ clones among the top 100 significantly decreased. Resident alphabeta T-cell populations of normal skin are likewise subject to sequencing in scalp samples. Relative to mice, TCR sharing across patients was less clear, a difference possibly HLA-related.

Sequencing relied on a cDNA template that was reverse transcribed from extracted RNA. Assay used: immunoSEQ multiplex PCR; TCRdb lists only in-frame clones, some missing. The profile shows fewer than 350,000 clones, roughly 64% of them singletons. Here the sequenced sample was CD4+ T cells sorted from blood, taken at week 24, from a patient treated with tofacitinib. The TCR comes from a human donor with alopecia areata. This chain uses TRBV10-3 with TRBJ2-3; TRBD1 matches 7 bases. The CDR3 loop is CAITQDRPSTDTQYF. The CDR3 coding sequence is TGTGCCATCACCCAGGACAGGCCCAGCACAGATACGCAGTATTTT.